These 19 T cell receptor beta chains came from one sample sequenced in a study of T cells in Graves' hyperthyroidism and ophthalmopathy. It was RNA transcripts that yielded the amplified TCR beta CDR3 regions. The TCR CDR3 first-round RT-PCR relied on the HTBI primer set. MiXCR, run by TCRdb on the multiplex PCR reads, gives a single entry per CDR3 protein. The sample contains approximately 870,000 distinct CDR3 sequences, 38% of which appear only once. Sequencing input: blood. The receptors here all came from a man aged 18 to 29 with Graves' hyperthyroidism.

V is TRBV7-9 and J is TRBJ2-7; D is perhaps TRBD1 or TRBD2 (6 bases each). The CDR3 consists of 13 residues. Trimming shortened V by 8 bases and J by 3 bases, and 14 bases separated the two germline ends. CDR1 is SEHNR and CDR2 is FQNEAQ in the germline V gene (reference sequence). For the CDR3, the DNA is TGTGCCAGCGGAAATGAGGGGGGCTACGAGCAGTACTTC. This sequence encodes CASGNEGGYEQYF.

Details on this clonotype: An end of the junction does not agree with germline; a read error may underlie this. The chain links TRBV9 to TRBJ1-1, with 7 bases identical to TRBD1. Germline assignment: CDR1 SGDLS and CDR2 YYNGEE. The CDR3 is made up of 17 amino acids. CDR3 residues: CASSQGLRAGGSLGAFF. The DNA for the CDR3 is TGCGCCAGCAGCCAAGGTCTGCGGGCAGGGGGATCGCTCGGGGCTTTCTTT.

The chain couples TRBV4-2 to TRBJ1-1; 8 bases are shared with TRBD1. The germline gives CDR1 LGHNA, CDR2 YNFKEQ. V shed 6 bases and J 3 bases; nucleotides not matched to a gene: 6. The CDR3 has 14 residues. The CDR3 loop is CASRQGGLDTEAFF. CDR3 nucleotides: TGTGCCAGCAGACAGGGGGGGTTGGACACTGAAGCTTTCTTT.

The chain recombines TRBV6-1 with TRBJ1-1; D is possibly TRBD1 (5 bases). This CDR3 has 14 amino acids. The V and J ends lost 7 bases and 8 bases respectively, with 20 bases between them. Germline CDR1 MNHNS, CDR2 SASEGT. The CDR3 reads CASTIGGTLKEAFF. CDR3 nucleotides: TGTGCCAGCACGATAGGAGGGACGCTCAAAGAAGCTTTCTTT.

This clonotype was observed a handful of times. V gene TRBV5-5 combines with J gene TRBJ1-3; D gene uncertain. The CDR3 totals 17 residues. The V and J ends lost 2 bases and 2 bases respectively, with 17 bases between them. Germline values: CDR1 SGHKS, CDR2 YYEKEE (reference sequence). The CDR3 sequence: CASSLSTGRMAGNTIYF. The CDR3 nucleotides are TGTGCCAGCAGCTTATCAACGGGGAGGATGGCTGGAAACACCATATATTTT.

The chain combines TRBV12-3 or TRBV12-4 with TRBJ1-1; D is unclear. The CDR3 consists of 14 residues. Deletions cut 9 bases from V and 4 bases from J, with 18 bases between. The CDR3 DNA reads TGTGCCAGTACTGGTTGGCAGTCGGGCACTGAAGCTTTCTTT. Residues: CASTGWQSGTEAFF.

This clonotype was found a few times. J is TRBJ1-1 and V is TRBV20-1; D remains ambiguous. The CDR3 spans 14 residues. Trimming cost V 4 bases and J 0 bases, with 12 bases left between them. From germline, CDR1 is DFQATT and CDR2 SNEGSKA (reference sequence). CDR3 sequence: CSATRSAMNTEAFF. The CDR3 coding sequence is TGCAGTGCTACCCGCTCAGCGATGAACACTGAAGCTTTCTTT.

The V call is TRBV5-4, the J call TRBJ2-3; D is unclear. The CDR3 loop spans 13 amino acids. Germline CDR1 is SGHNT and CDR2 is YYREEE (reference sequence). The germline V and J ends were trimmed by 4 bases and 2 bases, with 8 bases remaining between them. The CDR3 DNA is TGTGCCAGCAGCCAAGGTCTCACAGATACGCAGTATTTT. Translation: CASSQGLTDTQYF. Combining the CDR3 with reference TRBV5-4 and TRBJ2-3 gives the whole variable domain ETGVTQSPTHLIKTRGQQVTLRCSSQSGHNTVSWYQQALGQGPQFIFQYYREEENGRGNFPPRFSGLQFPNYSSELNVNALELDDSALYLCASSQGLTDTQYFGPGTRLTVL.

A few counts support this clonotype. The CDR3, as DNA: TGTGCCAGCAGTGTCCGATCGAGGGCGCTTACCGGGGAGCTGTTTTTT. Translation: CASSVRSRALTGELFF. The rearrangement uses TRBV12-3 or TRBV12-4 and TRBJ2-2; D is perhaps TRBD2 (5 bases). The V and J ends lost 5 bases and 5 bases respectively, with 18 bases between them. The length of the CDR3 is 16 residues.

This clonotype showed up just a few times. The chain links TRBV15 to TRBJ2-3; D may be TRBD2 (6 bases). The CDR3 is 13 residues long. Germline loops: CDR1 LNHNV, CDR2 YYDKDF (reference sequence). V lost 1 base and J 6 bases, leaving 8 bases between the germline ends. For the CDR3, the DNA is TGTGCCACCAGCAGAGTTCGGGGGGATACGCAGTATTTT. Residues: CATSRVRGDTQYF.

This clonotype was counted between two and nine times. This chain connects TRBV6-5 to TRBJ2-7; D possibly uses TRBD1 or TRBD2 (6 bases each). Germline V gene data show CDR1 as MNHEY and CDR2 as SVGAGI. Trimming left V 6 bases short and J 6 bases short, with 18 bases between. The CDR3 contains 14 residues. The CDR3 DNA sequence: TGTGCCAGCAGGGTGACAGGAGGGTTGTCCGAGCAGTACTTC. Amino acid sequence: CASRVTGGLSEQYF.

J is TRBJ1-2 and V is TRBV9; TRBD1 might be the D (5 bases). Trimming took off 0 bases at V and 4 bases at J, with 10 bases between the two ends. There are 14 residues in the CDR3. The germline gives CDR1 SGDLS, CDR2 YYNGEE. CDR3 in DNA: TGTGCCAGCAGCGTAGGCAGGGCCGCCTATGGCTACACCTTC. Translating gives CASSVGRAAYGYTF.

This clonotype has only a few counts. A read error may produce the germline difference seen at one junction end. The rearrangement uses TRBV3-1 and TRBJ1-1, with D tentatively TRBD1 (6 bases). Germline CDR1 LGHDT, CDR2 YNNKEL (reference sequence). The CDR3 is 11 residues long. The CDR3: CASSQGPDSRF. DNA of the CDR3: TGTGCCAGCAGTCAGGGGCCAGATTCTCGCTTT.

J is TRBJ1-6 and V is TRBV19; D call uncertain. V was trimmed by 5 bases and J by 6 bases, leaving 14 bases between them. CDR3 length: 15 residues. Looked up from germline, CDR1 is LNHDA and CDR2 is SQIVND (reference sequence). CDR3 sequence reads: CASSPGGEINSPLHF. The CDR3 DNA is TGTGCCAGTAGTCCAGGCGGGGAGATTAATTCACCCCTCCACTTT.

The chain couples TRBV10-1 to TRBJ1-6; TRBD1 aligns across 9 bases. CDR1 is WNHNN and CDR2 is SYGVQD in the germline V gene (reference sequence). With 6 bases clipped from V and 9 bases from J, the junction kept 12 bases outside the gene matches. The CDR3 contains 16 residues. The CDR3 is CASSQMDRGEVSPLHF. The CDR3 coding sequence is TGCGCCAGCAGCCAAATGGACAGGGGTGAAGTTTCACCCCTCCACTTT.

The V call is TRBV24-1, the J call TRBJ1-5; 8 bases are a match to TRBD1. CDR1 KGHDR and CDR2 SFDVKD come from the germline V gene. Trimming at V came to 11 bases and at J to 2 bases, leaving 10 bases not matched to a gene. This CDR3 has 15 amino acids. The CDR3 DNA sequence: TGTGCCAGCAGCCAAAACAGGGGGGGCAATCAGCCCCAGCATTTT. Translated: CASSQNRGGNQPQHF.

The chain carries TRBV29-1 and TRBJ1-1, with no clear D. CDR3 size: 13 residues. Trimming took 8 bases from V and 3 from J, leaving 16 bases between them. Germline lookup yields CDR1 SQVTM and CDR2 ANQGSEA. CDR3 nucleotides: TGCAGCTTGGCCATAGAGGTTTACACTGAAGCTTTCTTT. Its protein product is CSLAIEVYTEAFF.

Ten or more counts support this clonotype. The V call is TRBV25-1, the J call TRBJ2-7, with D possibly TRBD2 on 5 matching bases. Trimming removed 5 bases at V and 2 bases at J, with 10 bases between. The CDR3 runs to 13 residues. Germline lookup yields CDR1 MGHDK and CDR2 SYGVNS. This CDR3 reads CASSYGVPYEQYF. DNA of the CDR3: TGTGCCAGCAGTTACGGGGTTCCCTACGAGCAGTACTTC.

The chain is built from TRBV5-6 and TRBJ1-1; TRBD1 might be the D (5 bases). Germline CDR1 reads SGHDT; CDR2 reads YYEEEE. Trimming removed 4 bases at V and 5 bases at J, with 15 bases between. This CDR3 is 14 amino acids long. The CDR3 here is CASSRLLGGTEAFF. CDR3 DNA: TGTGCCAGCAGCCGTCTCCTTGGGGGTACTGAAGCTTTCTTT.